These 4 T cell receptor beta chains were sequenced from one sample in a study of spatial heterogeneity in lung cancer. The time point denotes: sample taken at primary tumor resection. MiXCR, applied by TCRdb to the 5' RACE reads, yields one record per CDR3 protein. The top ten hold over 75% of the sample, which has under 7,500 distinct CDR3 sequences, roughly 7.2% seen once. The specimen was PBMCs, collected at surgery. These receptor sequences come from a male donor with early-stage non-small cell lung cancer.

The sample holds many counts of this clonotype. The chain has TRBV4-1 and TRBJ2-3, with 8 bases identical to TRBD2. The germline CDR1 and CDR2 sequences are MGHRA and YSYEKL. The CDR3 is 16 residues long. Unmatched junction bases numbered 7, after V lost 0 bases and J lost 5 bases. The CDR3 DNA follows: TGCGCCAGCAGCCAAGAAGCAGCGGGGGAGTTAGATACGCAGTATTTT. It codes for CASSQEAAGELDTQYF.

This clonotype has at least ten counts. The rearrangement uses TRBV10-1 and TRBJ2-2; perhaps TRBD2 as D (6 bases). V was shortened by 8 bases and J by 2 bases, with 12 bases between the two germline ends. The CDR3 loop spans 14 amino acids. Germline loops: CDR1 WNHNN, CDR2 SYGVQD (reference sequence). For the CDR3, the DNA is TGCGCCAGCCGGAGGGACCTCAACACCGGGGAGCTGTTTTTT. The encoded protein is CASRRDLNTGELFF.

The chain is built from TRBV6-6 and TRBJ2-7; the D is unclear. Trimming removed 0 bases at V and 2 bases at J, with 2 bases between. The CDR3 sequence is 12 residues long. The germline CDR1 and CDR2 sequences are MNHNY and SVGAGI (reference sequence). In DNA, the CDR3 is TGTGCCAGCAGTTACTCGACCTACGAGCAGTACTTC. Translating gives CASSYSTYEQYF.

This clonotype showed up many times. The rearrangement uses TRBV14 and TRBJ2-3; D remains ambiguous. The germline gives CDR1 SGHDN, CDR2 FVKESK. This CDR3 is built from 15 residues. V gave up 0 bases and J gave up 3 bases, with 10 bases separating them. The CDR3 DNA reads TGTGCCAGCAGCCAAGACCGGCAGAGGACAGATACGCAGTATTTT. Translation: CASSQDRQRTDTQYF. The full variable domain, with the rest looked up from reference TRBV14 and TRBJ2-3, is EAGVTQFPSHSVIEKGQTVTLRCDPISGHDNLYWYRRVMGKEIKFLLHFVKESKQDESGMPNNRFLAERTGGTYSTLKVQPAELEDSGVYFCASSQDRQRTDTQYFGPGTRLTVL.